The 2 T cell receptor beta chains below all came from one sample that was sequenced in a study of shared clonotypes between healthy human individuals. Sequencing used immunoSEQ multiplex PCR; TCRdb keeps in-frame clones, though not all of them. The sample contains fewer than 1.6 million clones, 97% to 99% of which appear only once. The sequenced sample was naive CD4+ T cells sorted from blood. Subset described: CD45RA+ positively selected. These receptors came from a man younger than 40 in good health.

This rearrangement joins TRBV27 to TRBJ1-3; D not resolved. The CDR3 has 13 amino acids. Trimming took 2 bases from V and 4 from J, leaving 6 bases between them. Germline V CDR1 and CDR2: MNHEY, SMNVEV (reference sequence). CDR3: CASSLVLGNTIYF. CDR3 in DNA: TGTGCCAGCAGTTTAGTCTTAGGAAACACCATATATTTT.

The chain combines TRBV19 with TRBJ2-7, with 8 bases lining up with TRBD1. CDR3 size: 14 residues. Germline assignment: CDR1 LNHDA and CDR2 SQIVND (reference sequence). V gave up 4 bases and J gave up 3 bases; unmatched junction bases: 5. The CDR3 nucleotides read TGTGCCAGTAGTACCCCTGGACAGGGCTACGAGCAGTACTTC. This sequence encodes CASSTPGQGYEQYF.